A selection of T cell receptor beta chains follows, all from one sample in a study of blood T cell repertoires in COVID-19. The data were produced by immunoSEQ multiplex PCR, yet TCRdb's version contains in-frame clones alone and is incomplete. This sample has roughly 330,000 clones; around 87% occur once, and the top ten carry 5.3%. The material sequenced was PBMCs or T cells enriched from blood (not recorded which). These receptor sequences come from a woman in her 30s who had recovered from COVID-19. Both conserved end residues are part of each CDR3. The order of the fields is D gene, J gene, V gene, CDR3 protein, CDR3 DNA. D genes are given only for firm matches.

- | TRBJ2-2 | TRBV5-4 | CASSLPSPGELFF | TGTGCCAGCAGCTTGCCTAGTCCCGGGGAGCTGTTTTTT
TRBD1 | TRBJ1-2 | TRBV5-1 | CASSLNRGTYGYTF | TGCGCCAGCAGCTTGAACAGGGGTACTTATGGCTACACCTTC
- | TRBJ1-2 | TRBV11-2 | CASSLDLNRGRGYTF | TGTGCCAGCAGCTTAGATCTAAACCGGGGGAGGGGCTACACCTTC
- | TRBJ2-3 | TRBV19 | CASSTDSFSTDTQYF | TGTGCCAGTAGTACAGACAGTTTCTCCACAGATACGCAGTATTTT
- | TRBJ2-1 | TRBV3-1/TRBV3-2 | CASSQDTHSGNEQFF | TGTGCCAGCAGCCAAGACACCCACAGTGGCAATGAGCAGTTCTTC
- | TRBJ1-1 | TRBV23-1 | CASSHPLPTVRGTGTEAFF | TGCGCCAGCAGTCACCCCCTTCCGACAGTTCGGGGGACTGGGACTGAAGCTTTCTTT
- | TRBJ1-1 | TRBV2 | CASSERFSAFF | TGTGCCAGCAGTGAACGGTTTTCAGCTTTCTTT
- | TRBJ2-7 | TRBV5-8 | CASSPLQGNLPTYEQYF | TGTGCCAGCAGCCCTCTACAGGGTAACTTACCTACCTACGAGCAGTACTTC
TRBD1 | TRBJ1-5 | TRBV7-6 | CASSFWDRGLKSNQPQHF | TGTGCCAGCAGCTTCTGGGACAGGGGATTGAAGAGCAATCAGCCCCAGCATTTT
- | TRBJ1-2 | TRBV6-2/TRBV6-3 | CASSSRQKYGYTF | TGTGCCAGCAGTTCCCGACAGAAATATGGCTACACCTTC
- | TRBJ1-3 | TRBV30 | CAWTVGNTIYF | TGTGCCTGGACGGTCGGAAACACCATATATTTT